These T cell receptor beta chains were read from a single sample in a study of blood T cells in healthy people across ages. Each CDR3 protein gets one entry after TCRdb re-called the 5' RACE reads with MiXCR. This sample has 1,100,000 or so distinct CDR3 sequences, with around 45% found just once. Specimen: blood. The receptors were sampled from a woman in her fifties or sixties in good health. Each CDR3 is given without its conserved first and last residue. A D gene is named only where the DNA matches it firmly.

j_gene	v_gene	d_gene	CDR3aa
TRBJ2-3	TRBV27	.	ASSFTEDTDTQY
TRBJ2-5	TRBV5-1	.	ASSGTGPETQY
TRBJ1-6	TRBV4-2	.	ASSQIGDHSSYNSPLH
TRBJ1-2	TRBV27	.	ASSLSWTVMGGYT
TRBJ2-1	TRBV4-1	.	ASSQVPRGSRNEQF
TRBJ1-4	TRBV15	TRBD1	ATSRERTGSEKLF
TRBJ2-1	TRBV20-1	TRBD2	SARDRVAGGPPF
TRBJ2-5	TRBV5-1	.	ASSPWTGRGQETQY
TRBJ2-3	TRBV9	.	ASSVRPTDTQY
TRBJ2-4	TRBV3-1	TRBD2	ASSNGGLAGGEWY
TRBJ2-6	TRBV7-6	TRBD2	ASSLGGGSLSGANVLT
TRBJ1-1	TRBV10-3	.	AISKTESEAF
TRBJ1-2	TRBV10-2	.	ASSGNVFYGYT
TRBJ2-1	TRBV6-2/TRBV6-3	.	ASNDSGVLRMF
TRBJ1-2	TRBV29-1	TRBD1	SDLDRGRYT
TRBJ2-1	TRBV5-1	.	ASSPTGGSGNEQF
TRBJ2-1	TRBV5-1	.	ASSPRWAGLSYNEQF
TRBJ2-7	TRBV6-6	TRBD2	ASSYSREAYEQY
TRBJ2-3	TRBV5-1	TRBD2	ASRGLAGAGTDTQY
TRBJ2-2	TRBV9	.	ASSVRDSLGGELF
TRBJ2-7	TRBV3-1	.	ASSPGLDNEQY
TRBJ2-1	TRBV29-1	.	SVTGSVFNEQF
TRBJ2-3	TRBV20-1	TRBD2	SARDLRLAGAGSTDTQY
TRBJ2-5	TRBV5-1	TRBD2	ASSLGLAGAPQETQY
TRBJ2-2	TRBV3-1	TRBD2	ASRQRGRAGGELF
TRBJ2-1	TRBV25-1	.	ASSALNNEQF
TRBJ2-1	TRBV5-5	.	ASKDSRTEQF
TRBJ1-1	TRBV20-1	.	SAPGGLNTEAF
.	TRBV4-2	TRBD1	ASSQDRGTGVQETQY
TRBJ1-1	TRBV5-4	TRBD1	ASSDRELNTEAF
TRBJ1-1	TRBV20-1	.	SARDGGKYGMNTEAF
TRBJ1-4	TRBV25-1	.	ASSEFSFSLQGWGSEKLF